This is a list of T cell receptor beta chains from one sample in a study of shared clonotypes between healthy human individuals. Produced via immunoSEQ multiplex PCR; TCRdb's table is partial and in-frame only. This sample has over a million clones, with roughly 95% found just once. The sample comprised naive CD4+ T cells sorted from blood. These receptors all stem from a man aged 25-40 years in good health. CDR3s include the opening cysteine and the closing phenylalanine or tryptophan. The D gene is left open where the match is weak. Not every row has a clone size; where given, it reads once, few, many or a size class.

clone size: -
J gene: TRBJ2-7
D gene: TRBD2
V gene: TRBV11-3
CDR3 protein: CASSLSSGRGEQYF
CDR3 DNA: TGTGCCAGCAGCTTATCTAGCGGGAGAGGGGAGCAGTACTTC

clone size: -
J gene: TRBJ2-3
D gene: -
V gene: TRBV7-9
CDR3 protein: CASSLGRYSTDTQYF
CDR3 DNA: TGTGCCAGCAGCTTAGGCCGGTATAGCACAGATACGCAGTATTTT

clone size: once
J gene: TRBJ2-4
D gene: -
V gene: TRBV28
CDR3 protein: CASSFPQGRKNIQYF
CDR3 DNA: TGTGCCAGCAGTTTCCCGCAGGGGAGGAAAAACATTCAGTACTTC

clone size: once
J gene: TRBJ1-2
D gene: -
V gene: TRBV5-1
CDR3 protein: CASSRPGVEDGYTF
CDR3 DNA: TGCGCCAGCAGCCGACCAGGGGTCGAAGATGGCTACACCTTC

clone size: -
J gene: TRBJ2-7
D gene: -
V gene: TRBV5-1
CDR3 protein: CASSPAVDSPYEQYF
CDR3 DNA: TGCGCCAGCAGCCCGGCCGTGGACAGCCCCTACGAGCAGTACTTC

clone size: -
J gene: TRBJ2-1
D gene: TRBD1
V gene: TRBV28
CDR3 protein: CASSLSGTGVHEQFF
CDR3 DNA: TGTGCCAGCAGCCTCTCCGGGACAGGGGTACATGAGCAGTTCTTC

clone size: -
J gene: TRBJ2-1
D gene: -
V gene: TRBV5-4
CDR3 protein: CASGNPSYNEQFF
CDR3 DNA: TGTGCCAGCGGAAATCCCTCCTACAATGAGCAGTTCTTC

clone size: -
J gene: TRBJ2-7
D gene: -
V gene: TRBV28
CDR3 protein: CASSRGGIYEQYF
CDR3 DNA: TGTGCCAGCAGTAGAGGGGGGATCTACGAGCAGTACTTC

clone size: -
J gene: TRBJ2-7
D gene: TRBD2
V gene: TRBV27
CDR3 protein: CASSFTGTSYEQYF
CDR3 DNA: TGTGCCAGCAGTTTCACCGGGACTAGCTACGAGCAGTACTTC

clone size: -
J gene: TRBJ1-5
D gene: TRBD1
V gene: TRBV30
CDR3 protein: CAWAGGWSNQPQHF
CDR3 DNA: TGTGCCTGGGCAGGGGGTTGGAGCAATCAGCCCCAGCATTTT